Shown below are 14 T cell receptor beta chains from a single sample sequenced in a study of graft-versus-host responses after intestinal transplantation. The antigens these receptors bind are not known. TCRdb keeps only in-frame clones here, not all; method: immunoSEQ multiplex PCR. The table has about 120,000 clones, about nine tenths seen once; the top ten hold under 0.2%. The sequencing used unstimulated CD4+ T cells sorted from spleen or lymph node cells, collected before intestinal transplant. All receptors derive from a human donor who received an intestinal transplant.

J is TRBJ2-3 and V is TRBV5-1, with TRBD2 matching 14 bases. J gave up 0 bases and V 3 bases, and 12 bases lay outside the gene matches. The germline CDR1 and CDR2 sequences are SGHRS and YFSETQ. CDR3 length equals 20 residues. CDR3 bases: TGCGCCAGCAGCTCTAGACTAGCGGGGGGGATACCATCTAGCACAGATACGCAGTATTTT. Translated: CASSSRLAGGIPSSTDTQYF.

This sequence joins TRBV5-1 and TRBJ2-7; TRBD2 matches 12 bases. The CDR3 totals 16 residues. The V segment lost 0 bases and the J segment 9 bases; nucleotides outside the gene matches: 10. The germline V gene has CDR1 SGHRS and CDR2 YFSETQ. CDR3 DNA sequence: TGCGCCAGCAGCTTGGAGGCCTTGACTAGCGGGAGATCGCAGTACTTC. Its translation: CASSLEALTSGRSQYF.

The CDR3 here is CASSEDRNPYGYTF. In DNA form, the CDR3 reads TGTGCCAGCAGTGAAGACAGGAATCCCTATGGCTACACCTTC. The rearrangement links TRBV2 to TRBJ1-2; possible D gene TRBD1, 5 bases. The CDR3 loop spans 14 amino acids. Germline V CDR1 and CDR2: SNHLY, FYNNEI. Between the trimmed V and J ends, which lost 1 base and 4 bases, there was a span of 10 bases. Full variable domain (missing parts from reference TRBV2 and TRBJ1-2): EPEVTQTPSHQVTQMGQEVILRCVPISNHLYFYWYRQILGQKVEFLVSFYNNEISEKSEIFDDQFSVERPDGSNFTLKIRSTKLEDSAMYFCASSEDRNPYGYTFGSGTRLTVV.

The V gene is TRBV7-9, the J gene TRBJ1-2; the match to TRBD1 covers 10 bases. V dropped 1 base and J dropped 10; count of bases not matched to a gene: 3. Germline V CDR1 and CDR2: SEHNR, FQNEAQ (reference sequence). The CDR3 contains 13 residues. Here the CDR3 DNA reads TGTGCCAGCAGCTTAGGGGGACAGGGGTACTACACCTTC. Translating gives CASSLGGQGYYTF.

The CDR3 region is CASSQTLSSGRTDTQYF. The CDR3 DNA reads as TGCGCCAGCAGTCAAACCTTATCTAGCGGGAGAACAGATACGCAGTATTTT. V gene TRBV23-1 combines with J gene TRBJ2-3, with 10 positions matching TRBD2. TRBV23-1 is an ORF; its function is uncertain. V gave up 2 bases and J gave up 3 bases; unmatched junction bases: 8. This CDR3 is built from 17 residues.

V gene TRBV11-1 combines with J gene TRBJ1-2, with D perhaps matching TRBD1 (5 bases). Germline-derived CDR1 and CDR2 are SGHAT and FQDESV (reference sequence). Trimming removed 3 bases at V and 5 bases at J, with 7 bases between. CDR3 length equals 12 residues. The CDR3 sequence is CASSFGAYGYTF. The CDR3 DNA sequence: TGTGCCAGCAGCTTTGGGGCTTATGGCTACACCTTC.

This chain uses TRBV28 with TRBJ2-1, with TRBD1 identical over 8 bases. This CDR3 comprises 17 residues. V trimming: 6 bases; J trimming: 6 bases; junction bases outside the gene matches: 16. The germline V gene encodes CDR1 MDHEN and CDR2 SYDVKM. In nucleotides, the CDR3 is TGTGCCAGCAGCAGCATAAACCCAGGGGGCTTGGGCAATGAGCAGTTCTTC. The encoded protein is CASSSINPGGLGNEQFF.

This rearrangement joins TRBV27 to TRBJ1-2, with D possibly matching TRBD1 (5 bases). Trimming took 6 bases from V and 2 from J, leaving 28 bases between them. The CDR3 runs 19 residues. The germline CDR1 and CDR2 sequences are MNHEY and SMNVEV (reference sequence). The CDR3, as DNA: TGTGCCAGCAGACGATCATCTGGGATCACAGGCCTTCGAAACTATGGCTACACCTTC. Its protein is CASRRSSGITGLRNYGYTF.

V usage is TRBV10-3 and J usage is TRBJ1-2; TRBD1 aligns across 7 bases. Germline trimming cut 10 bases from V and 5 bases from J; bases unmatched to any gene: 7. The CDR3 is made up of 12 amino acids. CDR1 is ENHRY, CDR2 SYGVKD, per germline. The CDR3 region is CASQGVWYGYTF. The CDR3 DNA sequence: TGTGCCAGCCAGGGGGTATGGTATGGCTACACCTTC.

The rearrangement joins TRBV5-1 to TRBJ2-5; maybe TRBD2 (6 bases). V was cut by 5 bases and J by 6 bases, with 17 bases left in between. Looked up from germline, CDR1 is SGHRS and CDR2 is YFSETQ. The CDR3 length is 14 residues. The CDR3, as DNA: TGCGCCAGCAGTCTGGAACCGGGGAGGCAGACCCAGTACTTC. This encodes CASSLEPGRQTQYF.

The table lists this clone with a count of one. This chain uses TRBV6-1 with TRBJ1-4; D call uncertain. V was clipped by 6 bases and J by 5 bases, with 13 bases between them. Germline CDR1 reads MNHNS; CDR2 reads SASEGT. This CDR3 comprises 14 residues. CDR3 residues: CASSLWTLNEKLFF. CDR3 sequence (DNA): TGTGCCAGCAGCCTATGGACTCTAAATGAAAAACTGTTTTTT.

The rearrangement joins TRBV30 to TRBJ2-5; 9 bases map to TRBD2. From germline, CDR1 is GTSNPN and CDR2 SVGIG (reference sequence). This CDR3 comprises 15 residues. J was trimmed by 4 bases and V by 5 bases; bases with no gene match: 11. CDR3 sequence (DNA): TGTGCCTGGGATACCGGGACTAGCAGGGCAGAGACCCAGTACTTC. Amino acids: CAWDTGTSRAETQYF.

The chain couples TRBV7-9 to TRBJ1-5; D is possibly TRBD1 (5 bases). The CDR3 loop spans 14 amino acids. Looked up from germline, CDR1 is SEHNR and CDR2 is FQNEAQ (reference sequence). V was shortened by 11 bases and J by 4 bases, with 18 bases between the two germline ends. The CDR3 sequence is CAGGERETNQPQHF. The CDR3 nucleotides read TGTGCCGGGGGGGAGAGGGAGACTAATCAGCCCCAGCATTTT.

This chain links TRBV19 with TRBJ2-7; 7 bases line up with TRBD1. The CDR3 extends over 14 amino acids. J lost 3 bases, V lost 4 bases, and 6 bases had no gene match. CDR1 and CDR2 from the germline V gene are LNHDA and SQIVND (reference sequence). In DNA, the CDR3 is TGTGCCAGTAGTAGCAGGGGGAAGTACTACGAGCAGTACTTC. It yields the protein CASSSRGKYYEQYF.